Presented here are 2 T cell receptor beta chains from one specimen sequenced in a study of CD8+ T cells in alopecia areata. cDNA reverse transcribed from extracted RNA served as the sequencing template. Repertoires were generated with immunoSEQ multiplex PCR, while TCRdb's copy carries only in-frame clones and drops some. The sample shows fewer than 200,000 clones, 59% of them seen only once. Material: CD4+ T cells sorted from blood, obtained at week 0. The source is a human donor with alopecia areata.

This clone was observed a handful of times. The rearrangement uses TRBV30 and TRBJ1-2, with TRBD1 matching 10 bases. The CDR3 extends over 15 amino acids. V lost 5 bases to trimming and J lost 3 bases; unmatched junction nucleotides: 9. In germline, CDR1 is GTSNPN, CDR2 SVGIG (reference sequence). CDR3 region: CAWGPSGQGYYGYTF. The CDR3 coding sequence is TGTGCCTGGGGACCCTCGGGACAGGGGTACTATGGCTACACCTTC.

The chain couples TRBV5-1 to TRBJ2-5; 9 bases align to TRBD1. Germline V gives CDR1 SGHRS, CDR2 YFSETQ. The CDR3 runs 16 residues. J gave up 4 bases and V 1 base, and 8 bases lay outside the gene matches. The CDR3 protein is CASSLSLQGAGETQYF. The CDR3, as DNA: TGCGCCAGCAGCTTGAGTCTACAGGGGGCCGGAGAGACCCAGTACTTC.